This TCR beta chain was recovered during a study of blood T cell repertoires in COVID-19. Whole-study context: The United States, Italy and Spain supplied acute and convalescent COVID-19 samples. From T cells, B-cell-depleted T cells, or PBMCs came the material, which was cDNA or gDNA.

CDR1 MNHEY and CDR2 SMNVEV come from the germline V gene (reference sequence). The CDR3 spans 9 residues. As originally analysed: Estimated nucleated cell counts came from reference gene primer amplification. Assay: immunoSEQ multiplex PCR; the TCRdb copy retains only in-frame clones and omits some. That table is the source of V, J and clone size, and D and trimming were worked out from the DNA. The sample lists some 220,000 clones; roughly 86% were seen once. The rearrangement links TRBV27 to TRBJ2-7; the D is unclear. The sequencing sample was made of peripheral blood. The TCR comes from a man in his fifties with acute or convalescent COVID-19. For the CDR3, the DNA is TGTGGTAAGGAGTTCGAGCAGTACTTC. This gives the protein CGKEFEQYF.